The rows below give T cell receptor beta chains drawn from one sample of a study of beta chain features in type 1 diabetes. Libraries were prepared by immunoSEQ multiplex PCR; TCRdb keeps only in-frame clonotypes and omits some of them. The sample contains 250,000 to 350,000 clones, roughly 11% of which appear only once. The sequenced sample was naive CD4+ T cells from blood. These receptors came from a woman in her 30s in good health. Both conserved end residues are part of each CDR3. A D gene is named only where the DNA matches it firmly. Clone size is stated in some rows and not others, as once, few, many or a class when expanded.

v_call	clone_size	d_call	cdr3_length	j_call	cdr3_nt	cdr3_aa
TRBV5-4	few	TRBD2	15	TRBJ2-3	TGTGCCAGCAGCCCTAGCGGGACTAGCACAGATACGCAGTATTTT	CASSPSGTSTDTQYF
TRBV5-1	NA	NA	12	TRBJ2-7	TGCGCCAGCAGCTTGAACGGGAACGAGCAGTACTTC	CASSLNGNEQYF
TRBV30	few	NA	14	TRBJ1-2	TGTGCCTGGAGTTTTCGGAACTATAACTATGGCTACACCTTC	CAWSFRNYNYGYTF
TRBV28	NA	TRBD1	14	TRBJ2-3	TGTGCCAGCAGTCGCCCGTTACAGGGGGATACGCAGTATTTT	CASSRPLQGDTQYF
TRBV7-3	few	NA	14	TRBJ2-2	TGTGCCAGCAGCTTAACCCTCGGGACCGGGGAGCTGTTTTTT	CASSLTLGTGELFF
TRBV19	NA	TRBD1	15	TRBJ2-7	TGTGCCAGTAGCCTCTCGGGACAGGGACAATACGAGCAGTACTTC	CASSLSGQGQYEQYF
TRBV19	few	TRBD2	14	TRBJ2-7	TGTGCCAGTACCCTCGGGGAGGGAACCTACGAGCAGTACTTC	CASTLGEGTYEQYF
TRBV18	few	NA	14	TRBJ1-4	TGTGCCAGCTCACCGTTTCGGGTGGAGGAAAAACTGTTTTTT	CASSPFRVEEKLFF
TRBV6-5	few	NA	13	TRBJ2-3	TGTGCCAGCAGATCCGGACTCTTAGATACGCAGTATTTT	CASRSGLLDTQYF
TRBV19	few	NA	13	TRBJ1-1	TGTGCCAGCTATGGACAGCCGAACACTGAAGCTTTCTTT	CASYGQPNTEAFF
TRBV28	few	TRBD2	15	TRBJ2-7	TGTGCCAGCAGTTTGGGGCTAGCGGGTCCCTACGAGCAGTACTTC	CASSLGLAGPYEQYF
TRBV6-5	NA	NA	16	TRBJ2-5	TGTGCCAGCAGTTACTCCCCGCCTATCACTAAAGAGACCCAGTACTTC	CASSYSPPITKETQYF
TRBV20-1	few	NA	10	TRBJ1-1	TGCAGTTCGGGAGGGATTCGGGCTTTCTTT	CSSGGIRAFF
TRBV5-6	NA	NA	13	TRBJ1-1	TGTGCCAGCAGCTCCGAATTGGGGAGTGAAGCTTTCTTT	CASSSELGSEAFF
TRBV9	NA	NA	16	TRBJ1-2	TGTGCCAGCAGCCTCCGAGGGGTTGTGGGGGCCTATGGCTACACCTTC	CASSLRGVVGAYGYTF
TRBV5-6	NA	NA	15	TRBJ2-7	TGTGCCAGCAGCTTGGGGGGTCCAGGGACCTACGAGCAGTACTTC	CASSLGGPGTYEQYF
TRBV6-5	few	TRBD1	15	TRBJ2-2	TGTGCCAGCAGCAGACAGGGGGGGTACACCGGGGAGCTGTTTTTT	CASSRQGGYTGELFF
TRBV28	few	TRBD2	16	TRBJ2-5	TGTGCCAGCAGTTTCTCGGGACTAGCCGTCCCAGAGACCCAGTACTTC	CASSFSGLAVPETQYF
TRBV28	few	TRBD1	15	TRBJ1-2	TGTGCCAGCAGTCAACTACCGGGACAGGATAATGGCTACACCTTC	CASSQLPGQDNGYTF
TRBV7-3	NA	TRBD1	15	TRBJ2-3	TGTGCCAGCAGCTTGACAGGGCCAAGCACAGATACGCAGTATTTT	CASSLTGPSTDTQYF
TRBV2	NA	TRBD1	13	TRBJ2-5	TGTGCCAGCAGCGACAGGGAGCAAGAGACCCAGTACTTC	CASSDREQETQYF
TRBV19	few	NA	13	TRBJ2-4	TGTGCCAGTAGTCCCACAGGGTCAGACATTCAGTACTTC	CASSPTGSDIQYF
TRBV18	few	TRBD2	16	TRBJ2-7	TGTGCCAGCTCACCTAGGACTAGCGGGAGATCGGGAGAGCAGTACTTC	CASSPRTSGRSGEQYF
TRBV7-2	NA	NA	16	TRBJ2-7	TGTGCCAGCAGCTTAGGTAGCGCGGGCCACTCCTACGAGCAGTACTTC	CASSLGSAGHSYEQYF
TRBV14	NA	NA	15	TRBJ2-7	TGTGCCAGCAGCCAAGGTCCCCGGAGCTCCTACGAGCAGTACTTC	CASSQGPRSSYEQYF
TRBV7-9	few	TRBD1	16	TRBJ2-5	TGTGCCAGCAGCTCGACCGGGACAGGGTCTGAAAAGACCCAGTACTTC	CASSSTGTGSEKTQYF
TRBV25-1	few	NA	14	TRBJ1-2	TGTGCCAGCAGTGAGTCTCTATGGGCAGGCGGCTACACCTTC	CASSESLWAGGYTF
TRBV7-6	NA	NA	13	TRBJ2-5	TGTGCCAGCAGCACCAGAGGTAGAGAGACCCAGTACTTC	CASSTRGRETQYF
TRBV28	NA	NA	10	TRBJ1-2	TGTGCCAGCAGTTCCAGTGGCTACACCTTC	CASSSSGYTF
TRBV4-2	few	TRBD2	17	TRBJ2-1	TGTGCCAGCAGGGGACTAGATTCGAATGTTGGCTACAATGAGCAGTTCTTC	CASRGLDSNVGYNEQFF
TRBV5-1	NA	TRBD1	14	TRBJ1-2	TGCGCCAGCAGCTCCGGGACAGTCATAGGGGGCTACACCTTC	CASSSGTVIGGYTF
TRBV28	NA	TRBD1	16	TRBJ2-7	TGTGCCAGCAGTTTATATCAGGGACAGGGCCTTGGGGAGCAGTACTTC	CASSLYQGQGLGEQYF
TRBV5-1	NA	TRBD2	17	TRBJ2-7	TGCGCCAGCAGCTTTGCTAGCGGGAGGGTTCTGCGGGACGAGCAGTACTTC	CASSFASGRVLRDEQYF
TRBV28	NA	NA	13	TRBJ2-3	TGTGCCAGCAGCCTCAAAACCACAGATATGCAGTATTTT	CASSLKTTDMQYF
TRBV28	few	NA	14	TRBJ1-1	TGTGCCAGCAGTTTACTAATAGGGGACACTGAAGCTTTCTTT	CASSLLIGDTEAFF
TRBV5-4	few	TRBD2	16	TRBJ2-3	TGTGCCAGCAGCCCCTTTACGGCGGGAGTGACAGATACGCAGTATTTT	CASSPFTAGVTDTQYF
TRBV9	few	NA	16	TRBJ2-1	TGTGCCAGCAGCGTAGGAGGGCTTACCTCCTACAATGAGCAGTTCTTC	CASSVGGLTSYNEQFF
TRBV30	NA	NA	13	TRBJ1-1	TGTGCCTGGAGCCGGACAGCGAACACTGAAGCTTTCTTT	CAWSRTANTEAFF
TRBV7-9	NA	NA	18	TRBJ2-2	TGTGCCAGCAGCTTAAGAGTTCTGCCGCGGAGTAGTGGCGGGGAGCTGTTTTTT	CASSLRVLPRSSGGELFF
TRBV7-2	few	TRBD2	12	TRBJ2-7	TGTGCCAGCAGCCTCGGACTAGCGGGAACCAATTTC	CASSLGLAGTNF
TRBV15	NA	NA	15	TRBJ2-1	TGTGCCACCAGCAGAGCATCCCCGGTTTACCGTGAGCAGTTCTTC	CATSRASPVYREQFF
TRBV6-4	few	TRBD1	15	TRBJ2-7	TGTGCCAGCAGTCCCCCGGGACAGAGCTCCTACGAGCAGTACTTC	CASSPPGQSSYEQYF
TRBV5-1	few	NA	13	TRBJ1-1	TGCGCCAGCAGCGAAACAGGGAACACTGAAGCTTTCTTT	CASSETGNTEAFF
TRBV19	NA	NA	16	TRBJ2-5	TGTGCCAGTAGTATCGGATCCAGGGCCCCCCAAGAGACCCAGTACTTC	CASSIGSRAPQETQYF
TRBV5-1	few	NA	15	TRBJ2-1	TGCGCCAGCAGCTTGGCAACTCGGGTTTGGAATGAGCAGTTCTTC	CASSLATRVWNEQFF
TRBV5-1	NA	TRBD1	15	TRBJ2-7	TGCGCCAGCAGCTTGGGGCCCGGGACAGGGAGGGAGCAGTACTTC	CASSLGPGTGREQYF
TRBV5-4	NA	TRBD1	13	TRBJ1-2	TGTGCCAGCAGCCGGGACAGGGACTATGGCTACACCTTC	CASSRDRDYGYTF
TRBV7-2	once	TRBD1	15	TRBJ1-5	TGTGCCAGCAGCTTGGGTAGGACAGGGGGGCAGCCCCAGCATTTT	CASSLGRTGGQPQHF
TRBV11-1	few	NA	13	TRBJ1-2	TGTGCCAGCAGCTTAGGACAGGACTATGGCTACACCTTC	CASSLGQDYGYTF
TRBV4-2	few	TRBD2	17	TRBJ2-2	TGTGCCAGCAGCTACGATAGCGGGAGAGCGAACACCGGGGAGCTGTTTTTT	CASSYDSGRANTGELFF
TRBV28	NA	NA	14	TRBJ1-2	TGTGCCAGCAGTCCTCCCCACAGGGAGTCTGGCTACACCTTC	CASSPPHRESGYTF
TRBV7-3	NA	TRBD2	12	TRBJ2-7	TGTGCCAGCAGCATATTAGCGGGCGAGCAGTACTTC	CASSILAGEQYF
TRBV28	NA	TRBD2	15	TRBJ2-3	TGTGCCAGCAGTTTAGCTAGCGGACACACAGATACGCAGTATTTT	CASSLASGHTDTQYF
TRBV4-3	NA	NA	13	TRBJ2-7	TGCGCCAGCAGCAAAGGCCAGGGCTACGAGCAGTACTTC	CASSKGQGYEQYF
TRBV28	NA	TRBD2	16	TRBJ2-2	TGTGCCAGCAGTTTGGTGCGGGGGGCAAACACCGGGGAGCTGTTTTTT	CASSLVRGANTGELFF
TRBV28	few	NA	11	TRBJ1-2	TGTGCCAGCCTGGGAGTGCTTGGCTACACCTTC	CASLGVLGYTF
TRBV28	once	TRBD2	17	TRBJ2-7	TGTGCCAGCAGTTCGGCCACAGCGGGAAAAAGCTCCTACGAGCAGTACTTC	CASSSATAGKSSYEQYF
TRBV2	NA	NA	16	TRBJ1-1	NA	CASILDRGVMNTEAFF